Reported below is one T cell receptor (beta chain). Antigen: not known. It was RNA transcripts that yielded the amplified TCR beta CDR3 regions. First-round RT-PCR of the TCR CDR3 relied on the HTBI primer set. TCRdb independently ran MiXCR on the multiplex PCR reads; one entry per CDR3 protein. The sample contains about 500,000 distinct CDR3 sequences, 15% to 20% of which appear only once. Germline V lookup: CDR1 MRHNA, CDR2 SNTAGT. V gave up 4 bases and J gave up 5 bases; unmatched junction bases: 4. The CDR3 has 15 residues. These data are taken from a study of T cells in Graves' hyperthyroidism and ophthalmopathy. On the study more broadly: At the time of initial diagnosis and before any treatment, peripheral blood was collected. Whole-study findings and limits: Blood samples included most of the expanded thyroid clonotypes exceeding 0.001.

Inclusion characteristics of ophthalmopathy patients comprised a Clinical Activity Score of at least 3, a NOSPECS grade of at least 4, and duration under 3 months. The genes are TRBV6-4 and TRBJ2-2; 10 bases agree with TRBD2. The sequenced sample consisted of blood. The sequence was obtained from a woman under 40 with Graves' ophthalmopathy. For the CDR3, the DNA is TGTGCCAGCAGTGTTCTAGCGGGAGAAACCGGGGAGCTGTTTTTT. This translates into CASSVLAGETGELFF.